The source of this T cell receptor beta chain is a study of cytomegalovirus exposure and HLA in healthy donors. The PCR made use of 60 Vbeta and 13 Jbeta primers. Per the original data handling: It was a later analysis that counted roughly 80 million unique TCR beta chains, of which some 9.9 million were shared. Method: immunoSEQ multiplex PCR; TCRdb's copy keeps in-frame clones and lacks some. V and J calls and clone size are those listed in that table; D and trimming were worked out from the DNA. The sample holds 150,000 to 250,000 clones; roughly four fifths are singletons and the top ten take 1.5% to 2%. In the case of this clone: Its matching antigen is unknown.

Germline CDR1 MNHNS, CDR2 SASEGT. Trimming removed 3 bases from V and 1 base from J, with 18 bases in between. This CDR3 spans 17 amino acids. Findings and limits, study-wide: Clonal expansion was found to be greater in HLA-associated TCR beta chains than in equally common others in a later analysis. In a later analysis, across HLA loci, associated TCR counts were highest for DRB1, lowest for HLA-C.

This chain uses TRBV6-1 with TRBJ1-1; a possible D gene is TRBD1 (5 bases). Sequenced: PBMCs. This TCR was recovered from a young man in good health and CMV-seronegative. The CDR3 DNA follows: TGTGCCAGCAGTGACACGATTATGCGGGGCTCGAACACTGAAGCTTTCTTT. It translates to CASSDTIMRGSNTEAFF.